The 32 T cell receptor beta chains below all came from one sample that was sequenced in a study of PD-L1 blockade in urothelial cancer. Measured with immunoSEQ multiplex PCR; TCRdb has only the in-frame clones, and not every one. The repertoire holds 70,000 or so clones, approximately 80% seen once, with 4% to 5% in the top ten. This specimen was PBMCs, taken around atezolizumab (anti-PD-L1) treatment. The origin of the receptors is a man in his sixties or seventies with urothelial cancer.

This clone was counted once. The V call is TRBV7-9, the J call TRBJ2-3; 7 bases are a match to TRBD1. CDR3 length: 15 residues. Germline CDR1 SEHNR, CDR2 FQNEAQ (reference sequence). The J segment lost 5 bases and the V segment lost 0 bases, leaving 5 bases of the junction unmatched. CDR3: CASSLAGTALDTQYF. The CDR3, as DNA: TGTGCCAGCAGCTTAGCGGGGACAGCCTTAGATACGCAGTATTTT.

The V gene is TRBV14, the J gene TRBJ2-1; weak D call: TRBD2 (5 bases). The CDR3 length is 16 residues. CDR1 SGHDN and CDR2 FVKESK come from the germline V gene. Trimming stripped 4 bases from V and 1 base from J, with 14 bases between. DNA of the CDR3: TGTGCCAGCAGCCTCCCTACCGGGAAGTCCTACAATGAGCAGTTCTTC. Protein sequence: CASSLPTGKSYNEQFF.

Comment on this clone: This could be a read error, since a much larger clone is one nucleotide away. The same CDR3 arises from other DNA sequences in this sample as well. CDR3 in amino acids: CASSPGQNYGYTF. Here the CDR3 DNA reads TGTGCCAGCTCACCAGGACAGAACTATGGCTACACCTTC. V usage is TRBV18 and J usage is TRBJ1-2, with D maybe TRBD1 (6 bases). The V gene lost 2 bases and the J gene lost 2 bases, with 6 bases spanning the gap. The germline gives CDR1 KGHSH, CDR2 LQKENI. The CDR3 is 13 amino acids.

The V gene is TRBV11-1, the J gene TRBJ2-7; D gene unclear. The CDR3 totals 13 residues. The germline gives CDR1 SGHAT, CDR2 FQDESV (reference sequence). V lost 3 bases to trimming and J lost 1 base, with 7 bases between them. The CDR3 DNA reads as TGTGCCAGCAGCTTCACACCTTCCTACGAGCAGTACTTC. Protein product: CASSFTPSYEQYF.

This chain links TRBV2 with TRBJ1-2; 8 bases align to TRBD1. From germline, CDR1 is SNHLY and CDR2 FYNNEI. V lost 4 bases and J lost 0; bases outside the gene matches: 4. The CDR3 loop spans 15 amino acids. CDR3 sequence (DNA): TGTGCCAGCAGTGTGGGACAGGAGGCTAACTATGGCTACACCTTC. Translating gives CASSVGQEANYGYTF.

The chain joins TRBV9 to TRBJ2-7, with TRBD2 identical over 8 bases. The germline V gene encodes CDR1 SGDLS and CDR2 YYNGEE. The CDR3 totals 14 residues. J gave up 5 bases and V 3 bases, and 7 bases lay outside the gene matches. The DNA of the CDR3 is TGTGCCAGCAGCGGGACTAGCTTTGGTAACGAGCAGTACTTC. The encoded protein is CASSGTSFGNEQYF.

The chain recombines TRBV5-1 with TRBJ2-1; D is unresolved. V lost 4 bases and J lost 0, with 14 bases in between. The CDR3 sequence is 16 residues long. The germline CDR1 and CDR2 sequences are SGHRS and YFSETQ. The chain's CDR3 is CASSPRLLSSYNEQFF. The DNA of the CDR3 is TGCGCCAGCAGCCCCCGACTCCTAAGCTCCTACAATGAGCAGTTCTTC.

The chain uses TRBV19 and TRBJ2-1; 8 bases are a match to TRBD1. CDR1 is LNHDA, CDR2 SQIVND, per germline (reference sequence). The CDR3 spans 12 residues. The V and J ends lost 5 bases and 9 bases, in that order; junction bases with no gene match: 3. CDR3 DNA sequence: TGTGCCAGTAGTGCCGGACAGGGTGAGCAGTTCTTC. This codes for CASSAGQGEQFF. The variable domain in full, with the rest retrieved from reference TRBV19 and TRBJ2-1, is DGGITQSPKYLFRKEGQNVTLSCEQNLNHDAMYWYRQDPGQGLRLIYYSQIVNDFQKGDIAEGYSVSREKKESFPLTVTSAQKNPTAFYLCASSAGQGEQFFGPGTRLTVL.

The chain carries TRBV15 and TRBJ2-1, with 11 bases fitting TRBD1. CDR1 and CDR2 (germline): LNHNV, YYDKDF (reference sequence). The CDR3 spans 15 residues. J gave up 3 bases and V 7 bases, and 5 bases lay outside the gene matches. The CDR3 DNA sequence: TGTGCCACCAACCCGGACAGGGGGCTCTACAATGAGCAGTTCTTC. It is translated as CATNPDRGLYNEQFF.

The gene calls are TRBV7-2 and TRBJ2-5, with 10 bases that match TRBD1. Germline V CDR1 and CDR2: SGHTA, FQGNSA. The CDR3 sequence is 14 residues long. Losses at the gene ends were 4 bases for V and 13 bases for J; bases not matched to a gene: 12. This chain's CDR3 is CASSYPGQGYLGYF. CDR3 in DNA: TGTGCCAGCAGCTACCCGGGACAGGGGTACCTCGGGTACTTC. Full variable domain (missing parts from reference TRBV7-2 and TRBJ2-5): GAGVSQSPSNKVTEKGKDVELRCDPISGHTALYWYRQSLGQGLEFLIYFQGNSAPDKSGLPSDRFSAERTGGSVSTLTIQRTQQEDSAVYLCASSYPGQGYLGYFGPGTRLLVL.

V usage is TRBV19 and J usage is TRBJ1-2, with 9 bases that match TRBD1. This CDR3 contains 16 residues. The V segment lost 3 bases and the J segment 2 bases; nucleotides outside the gene matches: 7. Germline V gene lookup returns CDR1 LNHDA and CDR2 SQIVND (reference sequence). The CDR3: CASSITRDRANYGYTF. The CDR3, as DNA: TGTGCCAGTAGTATCACACGGGACAGGGCGAACTATGGCTACACCTTC.

This rearrangement joins TRBV5-5 to TRBJ2-7; 7 nucleotides line up with TRBD2. The CDR3 loop spans 16 amino acids. Germline lookup yields CDR1 SGHKS and CDR2 YYEKEE (reference sequence). V was clipped by 5 bases and J by 3 bases; unmatched bases: 14. The CDR3 region has the DNA TGTGCCAGCAGTATAAACCCAGGCGGGAGTGTCTACGAGCAGTACTTC. Residues: CASSINPGGSVYEQYF. Supplemented by reference TRBV5-5 and TRBJ2-7, the full variable domain reads DAGVTQSPTHLIKTRGQQVTLRCSPISGHKSVSWYQQVLGQGPQFIFQYYEKEERGRGNFPDRFSARQFPNYSSELNVNALLLGDSALYLCASSINPGGSVYEQYFGPGTRLTVT.

The chain carries TRBV9 and TRBJ2-5, with D possibly being TRBD2 (5 bases). The CDR3 is 14 amino acids. Germline V gives CDR1 SGDLS, CDR2 YYNGEE. With 0 bases removed from V and 4 bases from J, the gap between germline ends came to 10 bases. CDR3 protein: CASSVVGRSETQYF. The CDR3 nucleotides are TGTGCCAGCAGCGTAGTAGGGAGATCAGAGACCCAGTACTTC.

This chain connects TRBV2 to TRBJ2-5; 7 positions agree with TRBD2. This CDR3 has 12 residues. Per the germline V gene, CDR1 is SNHLY and CDR2 is FYNNEI. The ends lost 10 bases at V and 7 bases at J; junction bases unmatched: 9. The CDR3 protein is CATRAGVGTQYF. In DNA form, the CDR3 reads TGTGCCACCCGGGCGGGGGTAGGGACCCAGTACTTC.

CDR3 residues: CASSTGQGLIYGYTF. The CDR3 DNA follows: TGTGCCAGTAGTACCGGACAGGGGTTGATCTATGGCTACACCTTC. This chain connects TRBV19 to TRBJ1-2; TRBD1 agrees at 9 bases. The CDR3 runs to 15 residues. J was trimmed by 4 bases and V by 4 bases; bases with no gene match: 7. Germline-derived CDR1 and CDR2 are LNHDA and SQIVND (reference sequence).

This chain uses TRBV2 with TRBJ2-3; no clear D. The CDR3 consists of 13 residues. Germline V lookup: CDR1 SNHLY, CDR2 FYNNEI. Trimming took 2 bases from V and 2 from J, leaving 5 bases between them. The CDR3 DNA sequence: TGTGCCAGCAGTGAAATCTACACAGATACGCAGTATTTT. Translating it yields CASSEIYTDTQYF.

The J gene is TRBJ2-2, the V gene TRBV27; TRBD2 matches 13 bases. Per germline, CDR1 MNHEY and CDR2 SMNVEV (reference sequence). CDR3 length: 17 residues. V lost 6 bases, J lost 0 bases, and 4 bases stayed unmatched. CDR3 protein: CASSPGTSGANTGELFF. The DNA for the CDR3 is TGTGCCAGCAGCCCAGGGACTAGCGGGGCGAACACCGGGGAGCTGTTTTTT.

The chain joins TRBV9 to TRBJ1-5; D is ambiguous. The CDR3 is 13 amino acids. The germline CDR1 and CDR2 sequences are SGDLS and YYNGEE. Trimming took 3 bases from V and 10 from J, leaving 14 bases between them. Written as DNA, the CDR3 is TGTGCCAGCAGCGGAGGACTTCACCAACCCCAGCATTTT. It yields the protein CASSGGLHQPQHF.

The chain recombines TRBV5-1 with TRBJ2-3, with 8 bases lining up with TRBD2. The CDR3 is 19 residues long. With V trimmed by 3 bases and J by 1 base, 16 bases remained unmatched. Germline lookup yields CDR1 SGHRS and CDR2 YFSETQ. This CDR3 reads CASSSPGLAGVSRTDTQYF. For the CDR3, the DNA is TGCGCCAGCAGCTCCCCTGGACTAGCCGGAGTCTCACGCACAGATACGCAGTATTTT.

The chain uses TRBV6-5 and TRBJ1-1, with D possibly TRBD1 on 5 matching bases. CDR3 size: 16 residues. The germline V and J ends were trimmed by 2 bases and 3 bases, with 16 bases remaining between them. Looked up from germline, CDR1 is MNHEY and CDR2 is SVGAGI. This CDR3 reads CASSYASGGSYTEAFF. The CDR3 bases are TGTGCCAGCAGTTACGCCTCCGGGGGAAGTTACACTGAAGCTTTCTTT.

The V call is TRBV7-6, the J call TRBJ2-5; 12 bases match TRBD2. The CDR3 has 16 residues. Per the germline V gene, CDR1 is SGHVS and CDR2 is FNYEAQ. The V segment lost 5 bases and the J segment 2 bases; nucleotides outside the gene matches: 6. In DNA, the CDR3 is TGTGCCAGCAGCCCCCTGACTAGCGGGAGTCAAGAGACCCAGTACTTC. Translating it yields CASSPLTSGSQETQYF.

The V call is TRBV2, the J call TRBJ2-7; 8 bases are shared with TRBD1. The germline CDR1 and CDR2 sequences are SNHLY and FYNNEI. The trim removed 6 bases at V and 4 bases at J, leaving 5 bases unmatched. This CDR3 has 13 amino acids. The CDR3 sequence is CASRAGGQYEQYF. The CDR3 nucleotides are TGTGCCAGCAGGGCAGGGGGCCAGTACGAGCAGTACTTC.

This sequence joins TRBV27 and TRBJ2-5, with D possibly TRBD1 on 6 matching bases. Trimming removed 4 bases from V and 5 bases from J, with 23 bases in between. Germline CDR1 and CDR2: MNHEY and SMNVEV (reference sequence). This CDR3 is built from 17 residues. As DNA, the CDR3 is TGTGCCAGCAGTTCCTTATTTAGGGGGAGTAGGGGTGAGACCCAGTACTTC. Translating gives CASSSLFRGSRGETQYF.

J is TRBJ1-5 and V is TRBV19; 7 bases fit TRBD1. Per the germline V gene, CDR1 is LNHDA and CDR2 is SQIVND (reference sequence). Trimming removed 6 bases from V and 0 bases from J; junction bases left unmatched: 5. The CDR3 consists of 15 residues. The CDR3 bases are TGTGCCAGTAGAGAGACAGGGTATAGCAATCAGCCCCAGCATTTT. This sequence encodes CASRETGYSNQPQHF.

Worth noting for this clone: A read error may account for a junction end that differs from germline. The chain joins TRBV5-8 to TRBJ2-1; TRBD2 matches at 8 bases. The CDR3 runs to 14 residues. In germline, CDR1 is SGHTS, CDR2 YDEGEE. For the CDR3, the DNA is TGTGCCAGCATCTTGGGACTAGGACGGAATGAGCAGTTCTTC. Translated, it gives CASILGLGRNEQFF.

The V call is TRBV11-2, the J call TRBJ2-2, with TRBD2 matching over 8 bases. Germline trimming cut 1 base from V and 5 bases from J; bases unmatched to any gene: 6. The CDR3 consists of 16 residues. CDR1 SGHAT and CDR2 FQNNGV come from the germline V gene. CDR3 sequence: CASSLGVGRATGELFF. As DNA, the CDR3 is TGTGCCAGCAGCTTAGGTGTCGGGAGGGCAACCGGGGAGCTGTTTTTT.

Here the CDR3 DNA reads TGTGCCTGGAGGAAGAGGAGGAACACTGAAGCTTTCTTT. Its translation is CAWRKRRNTEAFF. This chain links TRBV30 with TRBJ1-1, with unresolved D. V dropped 3 bases and J dropped 1 base, with 9 bases sitting between them. This CDR3 has 13 residues. Germline V gene lookup returns CDR1 GTSNPN and CDR2 SVGIG (reference sequence).

V and J are TRBV18 and TRBJ1-3, with unresolved D. The V gene's germline CDR1 is KGHSH and CDR2 LQKENI. The CDR3 is made up of 13 amino acids. The V and J ends lost 3 bases and 8 bases respectively, with 11 bases between them. CDR3 bases: TGTGCCAGCTCACCGGGCTGGGGAGACACCATATATTTT. Its protein is CASSPGWGDTIYF.

This chain uses TRBV5-6 with TRBJ2-1; tentatively, D is TRBD2 (6 bases). With 0 bases removed from V and 3 bases from J, the gap between germline ends came to 13 bases. The CDR3 has 16 residues. CDR1 is SGHDT and CDR2 is YYEEEE in the germline V gene. The DNA for the CDR3 is TGTGCCAGCAGCTTGGTAATAGCGGAAAACTACAATGAGCAGTTCTTC. Protein product: CASSLVIAENYNEQFF.

The V and J genes are TRBV5-1 and TRBJ2-7, with D possibly being TRBD2 (6 bases). Germline loops: CDR1 SGHRS, CDR2 YFSETQ. V lost 6 bases and J 1 base, leaving 14 bases between the germline ends. The CDR3 runs 14 residues. The CDR3 reads CASTPEGLSYEQYF. The CDR3 bases are TGCGCCAGCACCCCGGAGGGCCTATCCTACGAGCAGTACTTC.

This clone showed up just once. The chain has TRBV27 and TRBJ1-2; D possibly corresponds to TRBD1 (6 bases). Germline CDR1 and CDR2: MNHEY and SMNVEV (reference sequence). The CDR3 covers 13 residues. V was cut by 2 bases and J by 4 bases, with 8 bases left in between. CDR3 sequence: CASSLVQGYGYTF. CDR3 sequence (DNA): TGTGCCAGCAGTTTAGTACAGGGCTATGGCTACACCTTC.

V gene TRBV28 combines with J gene TRBJ2-3; 10 bases fit TRBD2. CDR1 is MDHEN and CDR2 is SYDVKM in the germline V gene. This CDR3 spans 20 amino acids. With 2 bases clipped from V and 0 bases from J, the junction kept 14 bases outside the gene matches. The CDR3 DNA sequence: TGTGCCAGCAGTTTAGGGTCTAGCGGGAGCCTCCTGCTAAGCACAGATACGCAGTATTTT. It translates to CASSLGSSGSLLLSTDTQYF.